This TCR beta chain was sequenced in a study of cytomegalovirus exposure and HLA in healthy donors. Notes on the study in general: There were some V segments, including TRBV6-2 and TRBV6-3, excluded as indistinguishable. The later analysis indicated that the majority of CMV-associated TCR beta chains appeared HLA-restricted.

Germline V gives CDR1 MDHEN, CDR2 SYDVKM. With 6 bases removed from V and 0 bases from J, the gap between germline ends came to 9 bases. The CDR3 is 13 amino acids. In regard to this clone: Antigen unknown.

Both 60 Vbeta primers and 13 Jbeta primers went into the PCR. Clones were read by immunoSEQ multiplex PCR, and TCRdb kept only the in-frame ones, dropping some. This repertoire includes 100,000 to 150,000 clones. This sequence joins TRBV28 and TRBJ2-7; D is uncertain. Material: PBMCs. The TCR comes from a man in his forties or fifties in good health and CMV-seronegative. CDR3: CASRLGSSYEQYF. As DNA, the CDR3 is TGTGCCAGCAGGCTAGGTAGCTCCTACGAGCAGTACTTC.